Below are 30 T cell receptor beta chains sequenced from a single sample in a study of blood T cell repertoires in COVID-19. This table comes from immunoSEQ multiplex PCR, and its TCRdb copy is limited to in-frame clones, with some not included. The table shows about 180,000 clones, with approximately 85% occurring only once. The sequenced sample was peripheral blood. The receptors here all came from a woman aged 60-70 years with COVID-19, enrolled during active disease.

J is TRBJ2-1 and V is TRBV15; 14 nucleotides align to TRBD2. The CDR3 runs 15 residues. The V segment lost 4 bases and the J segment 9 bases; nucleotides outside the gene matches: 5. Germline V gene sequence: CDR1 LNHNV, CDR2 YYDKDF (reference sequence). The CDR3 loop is CATSTRLAGGSEQFF. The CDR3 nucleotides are TGTGCCACCAGCACTAGACTAGCGGGGGGGAGTGAGCAGTTCTTC.

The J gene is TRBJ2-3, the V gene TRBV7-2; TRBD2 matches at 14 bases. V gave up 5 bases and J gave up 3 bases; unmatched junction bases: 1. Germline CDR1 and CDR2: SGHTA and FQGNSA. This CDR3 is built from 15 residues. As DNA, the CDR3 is TGTGCCAGCAGCAGGACTAGCGGGAGGACAGATACGCAGTATTTT. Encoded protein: CASSRTSGRTDTQYF. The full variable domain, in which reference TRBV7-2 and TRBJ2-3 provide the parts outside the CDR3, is GAGVSQSPSNKVTEKGKDVELRCDPISGHTALYWYRQSLGQGLEFLIYFQGNSAPDKSGLPSDRFSAERTGGSVSTLTIQRTQQEDSAVYLCASSRTSGRTDTQYFGPGTRLTVL.

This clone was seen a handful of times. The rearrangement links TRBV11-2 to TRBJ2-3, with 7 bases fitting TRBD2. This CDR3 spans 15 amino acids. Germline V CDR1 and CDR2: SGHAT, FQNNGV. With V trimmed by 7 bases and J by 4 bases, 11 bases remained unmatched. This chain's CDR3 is CASNNPGGDADTQYF. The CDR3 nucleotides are TGTGCCAGCAACAACCCTGGGGGGGACGCAGATACGCAGTATTTT.

The CDR3 loop reads CAILQGALQETQYF. CDR3 nucleotides: TGTGCCATCCTACAAGGGGCACTCCAAGAGACCCAGTACTTC. The V gene is TRBV28, the J gene TRBJ2-5, with a weak D call TRBD1 (5 bases). CDR3 length: 14 residues. Germline assignment: CDR1 MDHEN and CDR2 SYDVKM. V lost 10 bases and J 1 base, leaving 16 bases between the germline ends. The variable domain in full, with the rest retrieved from reference TRBV28 and TRBJ2-5, is DVKVTQSSRYLVKRTGEKVFLECVQDMDHENMFWYRQDPGLGLRLIYFSYDVKMKEKGDIPEGYSVSREKKERFSLILESASTNQTSMYLCAILQGALQETQYFGPGTRLLVL.

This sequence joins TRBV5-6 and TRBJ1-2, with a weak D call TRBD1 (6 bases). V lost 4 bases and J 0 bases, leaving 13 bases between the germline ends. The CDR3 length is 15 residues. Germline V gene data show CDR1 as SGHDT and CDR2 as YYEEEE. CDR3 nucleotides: TGTGCCAGCAGCCCGCAGGGGCCAGCTAACTATGGCTACACCTTC. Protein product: CASSPQGPANYGYTF.

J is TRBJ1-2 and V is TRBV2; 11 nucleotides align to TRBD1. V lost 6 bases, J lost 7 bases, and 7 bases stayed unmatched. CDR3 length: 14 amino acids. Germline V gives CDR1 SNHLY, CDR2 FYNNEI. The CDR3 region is CASRGTGGVPGYTF. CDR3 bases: TGTGCCAGCAGGGGGACAGGGGGTGTTCCTGGCTACACCTTC.

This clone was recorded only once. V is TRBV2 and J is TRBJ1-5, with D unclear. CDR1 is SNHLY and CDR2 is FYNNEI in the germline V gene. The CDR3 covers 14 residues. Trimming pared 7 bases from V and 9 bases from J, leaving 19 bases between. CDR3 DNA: TGTGCCAGCACCGAGGGTTACGGGGATGGGCCCCAGCATTTT. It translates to CASTEGYGDGPQHF.

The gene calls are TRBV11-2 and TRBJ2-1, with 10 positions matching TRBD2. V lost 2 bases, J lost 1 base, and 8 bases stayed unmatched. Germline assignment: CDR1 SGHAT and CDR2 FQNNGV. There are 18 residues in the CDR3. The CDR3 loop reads CASSLSLAGEFSYNEQFF. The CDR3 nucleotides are TGTGCCAGCAGCTTAAGTCTAGCGGGAGAATTTTCCTACAATGAGCAGTTCTTC. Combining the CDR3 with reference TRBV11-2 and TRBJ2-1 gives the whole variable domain EAGVAQSPRYKIIEKRQSVAFWCNPISGHATLYWYQQILGQGPKLLIQFQNNGVVDDSQLPKDRFSAERLKGVDSTLKIQPAKLEDSAVYLCASSLSLAGEFSYNEQFFGPGTRLTVL.

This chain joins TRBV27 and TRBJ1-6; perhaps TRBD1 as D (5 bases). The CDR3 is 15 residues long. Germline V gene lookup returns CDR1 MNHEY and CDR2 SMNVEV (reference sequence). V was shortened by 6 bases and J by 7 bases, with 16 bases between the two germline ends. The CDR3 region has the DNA TGTGCCAGCAGCTCCCCGGGGGGTGGCAATTCACCCCTCCACTTT. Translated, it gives CASSSPGGGNSPLHF.

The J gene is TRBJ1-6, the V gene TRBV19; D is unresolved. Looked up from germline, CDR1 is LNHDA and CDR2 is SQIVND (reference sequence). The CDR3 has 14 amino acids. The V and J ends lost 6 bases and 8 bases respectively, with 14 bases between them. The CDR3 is CASSRLEPDSPLHF. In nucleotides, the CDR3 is TGTGCCAGTAGCCGACTGGAGCCCGATTCACCCCTCCACTTT.

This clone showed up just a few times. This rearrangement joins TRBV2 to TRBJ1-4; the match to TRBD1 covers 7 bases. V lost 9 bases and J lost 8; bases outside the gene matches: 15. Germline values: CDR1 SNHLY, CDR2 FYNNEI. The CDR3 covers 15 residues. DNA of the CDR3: TGTGCCAGTAACAACCTGGGACAGCTGGGGGAAAAACTGTTTTTT. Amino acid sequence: CASNNLGQLGEKLFF.

The CDR3 loop reads CASSGTGRDGELFF. CDR3 nucleotide sequence: TGTGCCAGCAGCGGGACAGGACGTGACGGGGAGCTGTTTTTT. The chain couples TRBV28 to TRBJ2-2; the match to TRBD1 covers 8 bases. The CDR3 runs 14 residues. Trimming removed 6 bases from V and 7 bases from J; junction bases left unmatched: 7. Per germline, CDR1 MDHEN and CDR2 SYDVKM.

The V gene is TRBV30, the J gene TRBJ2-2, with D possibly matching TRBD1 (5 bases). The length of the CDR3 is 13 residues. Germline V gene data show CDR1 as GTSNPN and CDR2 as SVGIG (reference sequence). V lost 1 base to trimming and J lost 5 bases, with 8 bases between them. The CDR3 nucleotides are TGTGCCTGGAGTGGGCAGGGAACCGGGGAGCTGTTTTTT. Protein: CAWSGQGTGELFF.

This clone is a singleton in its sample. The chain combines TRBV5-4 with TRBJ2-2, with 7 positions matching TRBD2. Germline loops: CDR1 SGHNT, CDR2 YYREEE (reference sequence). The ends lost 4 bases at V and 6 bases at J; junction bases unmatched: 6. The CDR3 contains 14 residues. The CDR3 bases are TGTGCCAGCAGCGTGACTACTAGCGCCGGGGAGCTGTTTTTT. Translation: CASSVTTSAGELFF.

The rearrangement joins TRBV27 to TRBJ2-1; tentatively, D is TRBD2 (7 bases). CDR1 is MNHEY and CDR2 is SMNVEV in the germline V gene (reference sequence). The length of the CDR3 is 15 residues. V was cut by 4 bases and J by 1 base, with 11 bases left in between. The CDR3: CASSWGGQSYNEQFF. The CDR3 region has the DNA TGTGCCAGCAGTTGGGGGGGACAATCCTACAATGAGCAGTTCTTC.

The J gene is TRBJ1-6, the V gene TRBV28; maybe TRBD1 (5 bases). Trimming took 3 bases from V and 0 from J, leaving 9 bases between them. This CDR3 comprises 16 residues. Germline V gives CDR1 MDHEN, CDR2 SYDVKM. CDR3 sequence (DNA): TGTGCCAGCAGTTTCGGGGGAAGCTCCTATAATTCACCCCTCCACTTT. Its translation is CASSFGGSSYNSPLHF.

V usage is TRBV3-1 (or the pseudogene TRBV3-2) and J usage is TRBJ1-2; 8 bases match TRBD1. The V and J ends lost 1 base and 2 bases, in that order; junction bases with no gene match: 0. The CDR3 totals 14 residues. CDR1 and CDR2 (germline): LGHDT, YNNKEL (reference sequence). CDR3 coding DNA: TGTGCCAGCAGCCAAGGGGACAGGAACTATGGCTACACCTTC. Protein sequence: CASSQGDRNYGYTF.

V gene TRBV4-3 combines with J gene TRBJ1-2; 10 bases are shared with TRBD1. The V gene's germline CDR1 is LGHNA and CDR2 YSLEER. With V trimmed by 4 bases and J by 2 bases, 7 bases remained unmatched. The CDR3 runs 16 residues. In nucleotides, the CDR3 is TGCGCCAGCAGCCCCACGGGGGACAGGGGCAACTATGGCTACACCTTC. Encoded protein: CASSPTGDRGNYGYTF.

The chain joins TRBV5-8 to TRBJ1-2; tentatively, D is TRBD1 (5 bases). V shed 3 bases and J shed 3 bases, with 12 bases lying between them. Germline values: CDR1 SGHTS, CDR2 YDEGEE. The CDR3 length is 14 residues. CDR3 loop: CASSWGGSDYGYTF. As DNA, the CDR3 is TGTGCCAGCAGCTGGGGGGGGTCGGACTATGGCTACACCTTC.

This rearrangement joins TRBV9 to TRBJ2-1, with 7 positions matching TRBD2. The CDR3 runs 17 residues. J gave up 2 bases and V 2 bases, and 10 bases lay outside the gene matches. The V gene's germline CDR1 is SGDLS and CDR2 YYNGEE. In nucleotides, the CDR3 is TGTGCCAGCAGCGTCGAGGGTCAAGCGGGACCCTACAATGAGCAGTTCTTC. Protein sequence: CASSVEGQAGPYNEQFF.

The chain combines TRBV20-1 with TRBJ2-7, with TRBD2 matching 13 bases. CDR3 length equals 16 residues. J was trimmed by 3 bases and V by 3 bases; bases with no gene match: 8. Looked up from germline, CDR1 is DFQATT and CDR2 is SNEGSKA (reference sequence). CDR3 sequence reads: CSASSRTSGRIYEQYF. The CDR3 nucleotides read TGCAGTGCTAGTTCCCGGACTAGCGGGAGAATCTACGAGCAGTACTTC.

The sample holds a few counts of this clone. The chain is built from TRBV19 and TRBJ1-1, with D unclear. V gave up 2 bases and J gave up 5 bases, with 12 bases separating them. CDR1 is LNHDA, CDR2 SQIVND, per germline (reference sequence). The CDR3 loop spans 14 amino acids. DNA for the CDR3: TGTGCCAGTAGTATATTTCCCCTGGCAACTGAAGCTTTCTTT. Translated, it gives CASSIFPLATEAFF.

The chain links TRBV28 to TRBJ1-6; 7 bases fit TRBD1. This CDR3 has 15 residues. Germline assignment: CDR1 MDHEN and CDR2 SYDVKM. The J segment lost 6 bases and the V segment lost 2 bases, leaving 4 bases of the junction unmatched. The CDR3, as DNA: TGTGCCAGCAGTTTAGTCACAGGGGTTAATTCACCCCTCCACTTT. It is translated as CASSLVTGVNSPLHF.

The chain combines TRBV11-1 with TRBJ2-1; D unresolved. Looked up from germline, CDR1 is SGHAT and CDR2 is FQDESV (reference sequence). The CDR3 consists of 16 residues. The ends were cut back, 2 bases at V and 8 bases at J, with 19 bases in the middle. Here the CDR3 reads CASSLSSLSGLYEQFF. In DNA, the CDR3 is TGTGCCAGCAGCTTAAGTTCCCTGTCAGGCCTGTATGAGCAGTTCTTC.

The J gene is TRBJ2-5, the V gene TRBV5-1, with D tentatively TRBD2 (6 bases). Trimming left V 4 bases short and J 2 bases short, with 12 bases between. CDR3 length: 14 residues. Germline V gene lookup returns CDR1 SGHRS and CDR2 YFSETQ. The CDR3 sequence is CASSRGGGQETQYF. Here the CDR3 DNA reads TGCGCCAGCAGCCGGGGTGGGGGGCAAGAGACCCAGTACTTC. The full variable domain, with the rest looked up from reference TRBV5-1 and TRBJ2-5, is KAGVTQTPRYLIKTRGQQVTLSCSPISGHRSVSWYQQTPGQGLQFLFEYFSETQRNKGNFPGRFSGRQFSNSRSEMNVSTLELGDSALYLCASSRGGGQETQYFGPGTRLLVL.

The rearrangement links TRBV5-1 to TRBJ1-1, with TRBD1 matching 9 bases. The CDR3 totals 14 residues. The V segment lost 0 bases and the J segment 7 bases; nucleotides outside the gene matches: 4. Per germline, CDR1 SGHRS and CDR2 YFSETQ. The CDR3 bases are TGCGCCAGCAGCTTGGACGGGACAGGGCGTGAAGCTTTCTTT. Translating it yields CASSLDGTGREAFF. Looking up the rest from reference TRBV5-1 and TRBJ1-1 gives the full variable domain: KAGVTQTPRYLIKTRGQQVTLSCSPISGHRSVSWYQQTPGQGLQFLFEYFSETQRNKGNFPGRFSGRQFSNSRSEMNVSTLELGDSALYLCASSLDGTGREAFFGQGTRLTVV.

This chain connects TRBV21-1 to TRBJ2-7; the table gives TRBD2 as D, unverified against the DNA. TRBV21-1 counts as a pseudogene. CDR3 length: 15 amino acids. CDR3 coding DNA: TGTGCCAGCAGCAAAGAAACGACTAGCGGGTGGAAGCAGTACTTC. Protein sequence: CASSKETTSGWKQYF.

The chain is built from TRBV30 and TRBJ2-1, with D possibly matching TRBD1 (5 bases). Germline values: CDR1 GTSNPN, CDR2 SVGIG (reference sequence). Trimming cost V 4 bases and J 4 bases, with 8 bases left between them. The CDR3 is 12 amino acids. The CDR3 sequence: CAWTGPYNEQFF. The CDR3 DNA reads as TGTGCCTGGACAGGGCCTTACAATGAGCAGTTCTTC.

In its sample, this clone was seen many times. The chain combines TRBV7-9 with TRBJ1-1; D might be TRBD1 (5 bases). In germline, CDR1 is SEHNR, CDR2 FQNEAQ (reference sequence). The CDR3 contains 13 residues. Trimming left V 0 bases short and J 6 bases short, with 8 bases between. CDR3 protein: CASSLAGGAEAFF. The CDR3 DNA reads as TGTGCCAGCAGCTTAGCGGGAGGGGCTGAAGCTTTCTTT.

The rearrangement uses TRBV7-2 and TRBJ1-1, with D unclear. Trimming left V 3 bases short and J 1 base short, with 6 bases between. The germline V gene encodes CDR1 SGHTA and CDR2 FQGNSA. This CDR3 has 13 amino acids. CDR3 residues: CASSLGTNTEAFF. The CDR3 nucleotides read TGTGCCAGCAGCTTGGGCACGAACACTGAAGCTTTCTTT.